The T cell receptor (beta chain) under discussion was sequenced for a study of T cells after yellow fever vaccination. This clonotype was detected only a few times. Its antigen is not identified. The CDR3 extends over 15 amino acids. Germline loops: CDR1 SQVTM, CDR2 ANQGSEA. Trimming cost V 4 bases and J 7 bases, with 20 bases left between them. By 5'RACE template switching, TCR cDNA was produced, with a universal primer site and UMIs added in the process. TCRdb fed the 5' RACE reads into MiXCR, producing one record per CDR3 protein. The sample lists 600,000 to 750,000 distinct CDR3 sequences, around an eighth occurring once. Study-wide findings and caveats: By day 5 rather than day 15, the secondary response had peaked, though it was weaker.

The V gene is TRBV29-1, the J gene TRBJ2-1; no reliable D call. The source of this sequence is a young man who received the YFV17D yellow fever vaccine. Sequencing used PBMCs, obtained on the day of the yellow fever booster vaccination. The CDR3 reads CSVVGVPGLGNEQFF. The CDR3 region has the DNA TGCAGCGTTGTCGGCGTACCTGGATTGGGGAATGAGCAGTTCTTC.